These T cell receptor beta chains were read from a single sample in a study of blood T cells in healthy people across ages. TCRdb itself ran the 5' RACE reads through MiXCR, one entry per CDR3 protein. The sample includes hundreds of thousands of distinct CDR3 sequences, approximately 50% of them seen just once. Sequencing was performed on blood. All receptors come from a man between 60 and 75 years old in good health. The CDR3 runs from the conserved cysteine through the conserved F or W.

TRBJ1-2 TRBV6-5 CASSPSNYGYTF
TRBJ2-7 TRBV20-1 CSASVPSGGTSYEQYF
TRBJ2-3 TRBV24-1 CATSDFDPDTDTQYF
TRBJ2-7 TRBV20-1 CSAARGGTGQNEQYF
TRBJ1-6 TRBV5-6 CASTTQVGGSPLHF
TRBJ2-7 TRBV6-6 CAGSSPPSSYEQYF
TRBJ2-1 TRBV15 CATSRVWGTGAYNEQFF
TRBJ1-2 TRBV28 CASRTPGQQYGYTF
TRBJ2-3 TRBV25-1 CTSSERQGPADTQYF
TRBJ1-1 TRBV5-1 CAGSFLGGTEAFF
TRBJ2-5 TRBV7-8 CASSPLVGGELQYF
TRBJ1-6 TRBV7-2 CASNQMGSPLHF
TRBJ2-3 TRBV4-1 CASSQNTQLTDTQYF
TRBJ2-7 TRBV5-6 CASSLSGVYEQYF
TRBJ1-2 TRBV5-1 CASSLGQSGSWGYTF
TRBJ1-5 TRBV27 CASSLQASNQPQHF
TRBJ1-2 TRBV5-1 CASSLRPGQANYGYTF
TRBJ2-1 TRBV4-2 CASSHPQSIANEQFF
TRBJ1-5 TRBV2 CASSDRIQPQHF
TRBJ1-4 TRBV4-2 CASREDGTLSNEKLFF
. TRBV29-1 CSVATTGGFYEQYF
. TRBV5-1 CASSLASGGGNEQYF
TRBJ2-1 TRBV25-1 CASSLTGGGYNEQFF